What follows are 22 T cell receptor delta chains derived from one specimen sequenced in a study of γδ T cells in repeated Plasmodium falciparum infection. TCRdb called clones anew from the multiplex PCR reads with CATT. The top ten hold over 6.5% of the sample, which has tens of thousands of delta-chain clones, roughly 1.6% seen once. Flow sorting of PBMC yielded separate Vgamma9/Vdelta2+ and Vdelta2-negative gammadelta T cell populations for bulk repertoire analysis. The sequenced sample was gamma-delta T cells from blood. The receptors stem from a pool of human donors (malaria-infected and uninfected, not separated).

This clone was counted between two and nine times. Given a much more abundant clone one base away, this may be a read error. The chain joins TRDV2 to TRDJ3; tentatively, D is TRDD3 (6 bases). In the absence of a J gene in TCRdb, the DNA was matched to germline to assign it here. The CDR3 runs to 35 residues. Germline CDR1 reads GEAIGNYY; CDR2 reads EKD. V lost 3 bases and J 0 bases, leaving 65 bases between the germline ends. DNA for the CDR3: TGTGCCTGTGACCCCCCGCGGTTGTGCCACGGCAAAGAATACACCTTGGCCAGGATTCTGGGGATTCAATCCACTAGCTCCTGGGACACCCGACAGATGTTTTTC. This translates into CACDPPRLCHGKEYTLARILGIQSTSSWDTRQMFF.

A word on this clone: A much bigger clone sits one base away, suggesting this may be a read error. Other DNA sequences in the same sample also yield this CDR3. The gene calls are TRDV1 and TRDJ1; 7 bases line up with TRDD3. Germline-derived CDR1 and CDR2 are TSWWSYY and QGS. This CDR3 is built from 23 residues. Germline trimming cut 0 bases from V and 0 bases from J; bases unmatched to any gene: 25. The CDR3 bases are TGTGCTCTTGGGGAACTAGAACCAGAACCCTGGGGGTACCAATCCTTTTACACCGATAAACTCATCTTT. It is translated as CALGELEPEPWGYQSFYTDKLIF.

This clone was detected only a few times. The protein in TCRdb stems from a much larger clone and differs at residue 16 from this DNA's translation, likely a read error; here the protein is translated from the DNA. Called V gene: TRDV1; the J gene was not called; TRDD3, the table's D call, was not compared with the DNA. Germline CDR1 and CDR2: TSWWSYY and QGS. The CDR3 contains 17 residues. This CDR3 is CALGETRGMDRTDKLTF. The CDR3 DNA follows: TGTGCTCTTGGGGAAACAAGGGGGATGGACCGCACCGATAAACTCACCTTT.

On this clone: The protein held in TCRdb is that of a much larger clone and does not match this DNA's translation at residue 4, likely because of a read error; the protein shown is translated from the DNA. The CDR3 DNA reads as TGTGCCTGTTTGCATCCTACGTCTTCTAGGTCTACTGGGGGATATTTTACCGATAAACTCATCTTT. Translated, it gives CACLHPTSSRSTGGYFTDKLIF. The chain employs TRDV2 and TRDJ1; 11 nucleotides align to TRDD3. The CDR3 loop spans 22 amino acids. CDR1 and CDR2 from the germline V gene are GEAIGNYY and EKD. V shed 6 bases, J shed 2 bases, and the junction held 28 bases outside the gene matches.

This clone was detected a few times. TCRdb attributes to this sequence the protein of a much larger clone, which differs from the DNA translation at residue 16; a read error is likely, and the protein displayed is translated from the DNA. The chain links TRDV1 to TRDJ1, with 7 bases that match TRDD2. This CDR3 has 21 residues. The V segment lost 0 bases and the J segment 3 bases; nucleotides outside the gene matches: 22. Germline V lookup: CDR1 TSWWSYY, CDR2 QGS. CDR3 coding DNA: TGTGCTCTTGGGGAACTCCTTCCTGCACTCTGGAGCTACGATCACGCCGATAAACTCATCTTT. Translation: CALGELLPALWSYDHADKLIF.

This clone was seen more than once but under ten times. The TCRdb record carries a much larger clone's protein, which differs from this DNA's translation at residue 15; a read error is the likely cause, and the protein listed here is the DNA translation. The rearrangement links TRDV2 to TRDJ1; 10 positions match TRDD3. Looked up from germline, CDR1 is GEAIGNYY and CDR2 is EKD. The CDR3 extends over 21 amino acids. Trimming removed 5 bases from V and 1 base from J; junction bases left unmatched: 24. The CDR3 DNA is TGTGCCTGTGTGAGGTTACCGGAACACAAGGGGGATACGGGGTGCACCGATAAACTCATCTTT. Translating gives CACVRLPEHKGDTGCTDKLIF.

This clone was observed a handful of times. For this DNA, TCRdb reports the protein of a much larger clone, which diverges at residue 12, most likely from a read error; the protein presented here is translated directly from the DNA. CDR3: CALGELKASLAWGFTCTDKLIF. CDR3 nucleotide sequence: TGTGCTCTTGGGGAACTAAAGGCCTCCTTGGCTTGGGGATTCACCTGCACCGATAAACTCATCTTT. The chain employs TRDV1 and TRDJ1, with a weak D call TRDD3 (6 bases). From germline, CDR1 is TSWWSYY and CDR2 QGS. V lost 0 bases and J 1 base, leaving 30 bases between the germline ends. The CDR3 sequence is 22 residues long.

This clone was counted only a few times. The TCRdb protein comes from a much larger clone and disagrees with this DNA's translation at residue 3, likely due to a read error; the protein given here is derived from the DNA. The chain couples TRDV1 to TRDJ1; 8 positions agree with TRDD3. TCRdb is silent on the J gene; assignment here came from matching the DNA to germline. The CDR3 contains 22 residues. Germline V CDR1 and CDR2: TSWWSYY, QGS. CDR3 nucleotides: TGTGCTCCTGGGGAGCCCAATACAGCTCGGATACTGGGGGTCCTCCTGCCCGATAAACTCATCTTT. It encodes CAPGEPNTARILGVLLPDKLIF.

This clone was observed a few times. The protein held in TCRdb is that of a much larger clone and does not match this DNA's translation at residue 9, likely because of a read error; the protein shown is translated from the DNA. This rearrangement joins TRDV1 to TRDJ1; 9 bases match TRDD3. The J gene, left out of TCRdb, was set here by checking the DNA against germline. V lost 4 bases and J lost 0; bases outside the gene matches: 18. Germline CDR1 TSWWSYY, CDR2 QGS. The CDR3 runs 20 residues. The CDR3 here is CALGGRGSSWGIHYTDKLIF. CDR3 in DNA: TGTGCTCTTGGGGGGAGGGGTTCTTCCTGGGGGATTCATTACACCGATAAACTCATCTTT.

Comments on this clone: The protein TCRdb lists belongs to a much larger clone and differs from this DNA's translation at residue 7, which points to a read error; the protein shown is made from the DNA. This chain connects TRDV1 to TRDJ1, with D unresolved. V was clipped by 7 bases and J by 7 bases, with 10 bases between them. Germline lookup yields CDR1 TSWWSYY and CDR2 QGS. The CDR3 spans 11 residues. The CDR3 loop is CALASLGKLIF. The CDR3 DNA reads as TGTGCTCTTGCTAGTCTCGGTAAACTCATCTTT.

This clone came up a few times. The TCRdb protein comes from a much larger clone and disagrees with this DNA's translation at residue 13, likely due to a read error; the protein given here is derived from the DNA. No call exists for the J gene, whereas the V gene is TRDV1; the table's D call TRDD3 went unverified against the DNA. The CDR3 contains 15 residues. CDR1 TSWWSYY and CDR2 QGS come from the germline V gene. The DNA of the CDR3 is TGTGCTCTTGGGACTAACGGGATACGGGGTGATAAACACATCTTT. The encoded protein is CALGTNGIRGDKHIF.

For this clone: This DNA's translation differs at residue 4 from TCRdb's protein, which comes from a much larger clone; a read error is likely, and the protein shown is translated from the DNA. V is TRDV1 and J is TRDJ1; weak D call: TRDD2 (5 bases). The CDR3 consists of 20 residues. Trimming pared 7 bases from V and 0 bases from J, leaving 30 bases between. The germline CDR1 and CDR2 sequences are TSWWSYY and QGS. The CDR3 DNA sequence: TGTGCTCTTGAGGATCACACAATCTTTCCTCGCGCAACGAACACCGATAAACTCATCTTT. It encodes CALEDHTIFPRATNTDKLIF.

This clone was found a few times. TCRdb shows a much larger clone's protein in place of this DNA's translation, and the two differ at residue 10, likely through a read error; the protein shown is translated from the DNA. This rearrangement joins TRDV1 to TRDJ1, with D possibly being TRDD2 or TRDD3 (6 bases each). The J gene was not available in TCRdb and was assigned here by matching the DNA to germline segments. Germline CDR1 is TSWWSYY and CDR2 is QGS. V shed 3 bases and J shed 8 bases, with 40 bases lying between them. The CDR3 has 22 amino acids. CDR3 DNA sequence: TGTGCTCTTGGGGACAGACCCTCCTACAGTCCGAAGGGCCTGGGGCTGACTTTCAAACTCATCTTT. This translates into CALGDRPSYSPKGLGLTFKLIF.

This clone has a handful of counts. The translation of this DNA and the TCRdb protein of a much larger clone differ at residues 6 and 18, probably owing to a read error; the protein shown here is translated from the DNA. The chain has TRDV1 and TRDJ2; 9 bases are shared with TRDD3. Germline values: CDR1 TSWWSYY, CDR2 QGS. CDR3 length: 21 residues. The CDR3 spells CALGEPLADWGRSPLTAKLFF. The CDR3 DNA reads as TGTGCTCTTGGGGAACCCCTTGCCGACTGGGGGAGATCCCCTTTGACAGCAAAACTCTTCTTT.

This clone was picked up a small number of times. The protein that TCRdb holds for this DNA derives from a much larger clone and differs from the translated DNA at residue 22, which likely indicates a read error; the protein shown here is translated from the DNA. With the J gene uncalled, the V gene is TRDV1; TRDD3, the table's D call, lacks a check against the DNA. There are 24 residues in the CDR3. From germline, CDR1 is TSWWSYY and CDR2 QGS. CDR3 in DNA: TGTGCTCTTGGGGATGCGCTTCCTTCCTACCAGGTACTGGGTGACTTCGGGTACACCGATAAACCCATCTTT. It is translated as CALGDALPSYQVLGDFGYTDKPIF.

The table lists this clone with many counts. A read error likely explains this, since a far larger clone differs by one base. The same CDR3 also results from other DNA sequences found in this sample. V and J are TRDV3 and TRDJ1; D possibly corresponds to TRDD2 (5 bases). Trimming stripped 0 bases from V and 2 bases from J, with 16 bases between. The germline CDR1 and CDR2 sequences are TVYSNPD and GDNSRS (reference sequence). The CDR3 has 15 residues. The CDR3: CAFSTAYSLTDKLIF. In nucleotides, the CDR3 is TGTGCCTTTAGCACCGCCTACTCCCTTACCGATAAACTCATCTTT.

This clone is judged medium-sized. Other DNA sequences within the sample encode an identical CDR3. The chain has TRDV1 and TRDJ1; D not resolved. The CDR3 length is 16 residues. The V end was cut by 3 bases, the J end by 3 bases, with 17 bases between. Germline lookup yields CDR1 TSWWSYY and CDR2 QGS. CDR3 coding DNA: TGTGCTCTTGGGGACAAGGTACTGATCCCGTCCGATAAACTCATCTTT. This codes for CALGDKVLIPSDKLIF.

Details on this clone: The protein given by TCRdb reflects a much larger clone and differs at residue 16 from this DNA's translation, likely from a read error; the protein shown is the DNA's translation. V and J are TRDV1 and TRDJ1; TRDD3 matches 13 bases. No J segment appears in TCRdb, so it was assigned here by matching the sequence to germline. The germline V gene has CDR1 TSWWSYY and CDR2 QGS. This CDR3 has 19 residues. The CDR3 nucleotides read TGTGCTCTTGGACGGGATCGTCCACGTACTGGGGGATACGCCGATGAACTCATCTTT. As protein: CALGRDRPRTGGYADELIF.

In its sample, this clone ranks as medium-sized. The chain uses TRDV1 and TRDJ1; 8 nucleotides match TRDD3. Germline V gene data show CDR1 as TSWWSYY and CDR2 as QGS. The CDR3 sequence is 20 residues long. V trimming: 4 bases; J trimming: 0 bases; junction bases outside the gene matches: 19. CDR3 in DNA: TGTGCTCTTGGGGCGTGGGGGTACCCCCCGGCACTGGGGGACACCGATAAACTCATCTTT. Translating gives CALGAWGYPPALGDTDKLIF.

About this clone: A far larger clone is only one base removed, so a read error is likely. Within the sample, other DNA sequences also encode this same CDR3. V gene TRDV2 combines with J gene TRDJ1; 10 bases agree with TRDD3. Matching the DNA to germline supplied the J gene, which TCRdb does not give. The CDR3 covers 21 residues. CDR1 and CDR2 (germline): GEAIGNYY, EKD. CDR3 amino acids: CACDTGFFTGGFAEDTDKLIF. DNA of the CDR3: TGTGCCTGTGACACCGGCTTCTTTACTGGGGGATTCGCTGAGGACACTGATAAACTCATCTTT.

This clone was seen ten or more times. This CDR3 is CALKRGRIFGGEADKLIF. CDR3 sequence (DNA): TGTGCTCTTAAGAGGGGTCGGATCTTTGGGGGAGAAGCCGATAAACTCATCTTT. The chain joins TRDV1 to TRDJ1; 7 bases agree with TRDD3. This CDR3 is 18 amino acids long. Germline V gene data show CDR1 as TSWWSYY and CDR2 as QGS. V lost 8 bases and J lost 3; bases outside the gene matches: 21.

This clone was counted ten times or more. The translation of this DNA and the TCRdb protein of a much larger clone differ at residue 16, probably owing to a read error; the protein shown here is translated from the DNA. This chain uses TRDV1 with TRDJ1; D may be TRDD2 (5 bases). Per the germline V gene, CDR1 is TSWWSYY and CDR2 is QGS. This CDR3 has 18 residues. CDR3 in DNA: TGTGCTCTTGGGGAGCTTAGGTCCCCTACTCCGGGTACCGATAAACACATCTTT. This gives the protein CALGELRSPTPGTDKHIF.